This is a list of T cell receptor beta chains from one sample in a study of T-cell reconstitution after alpha-beta-depleted transplantation in children. TCRdb re-called the PCR reads with MiXCR, one entry per CDR3 protein. This table has about 580,000 distinct CDR3 sequences, 23% appearing once. The material was PBMCs, mostly from graft donor cells, obtained 360 days after TCRalphabeta/CD19-depleted stem cell transplant. The receptors were sampled from a boy younger than two who had a stem cell transplant for acute myeloid leukemia, so the T cells may come from the graft donor. Both conserved end residues are part of each CDR3. A D gene is named only where the DNA matches it firmly. Clone size is given for some rows only: seen once, a few or many times, or a class if the clone is expanded.

>TRBJ2-1|few|TRBV20-1|TRBD1
TGCAGTGCCCCGGACAGGTCGGCTTACAATGAGCAGTTCTTC
CSAPDRSAYNEQFF
>TRBJ2-1|many|TRBV29-1|TRBD2
TGCAGCGTTGACGGGACTAGAATACGAGAGCCATACAATGAGCAGTTCTTC
CSVDGTRIREPYNEQFF
>TRBJ2-3|-|TRBV7-8|-
TGTGCCAGCAGCTTAGCGGACGGGGGCGGTTCCGCAGATACGCAGTATTTT
CASSLADGGGSADTQYF
>TRBJ2-1|many|TRBV2|TRBD1
TGTGCCAGCAGCCGACAGGGTAACAATGAGCAGTTCTTC
CASSRQGNNEQFF
>TRBJ2-1|-|TRBV5-1|-
TGCGCCAGCAAAAACCCCAGCGATGAGCAGTTCTTC
CASKNPSDEQFF
>TRBJ1-2|few|TRBV12-3/TRBV12-4|-
TGTGCCAGCACCCCGGGTTCTTATGGCTACACCTTC
CASTPGSYGYTF
>TRBJ2-3|few|TRBV6-2/TRBV6-3|-
TGTGCCTCGTCCTTACTAGTTATAGGCACAGATACGCAGTATTTT
CASSLLVIGTDTQYF
>TRBJ2-2|-|TRBV4-3|-
TGCGCCAGCAGCCGAGGGAAGAACACCGGGGAGCTGTTTTTT
CASSRGKNTGELFF
>TRBJ1-2|many|TRBV7-2|-
TGTGCCAGCAGCTTTAGGACGGTGTTCAACTATGGCTACACCTTC
CASSFRTVFNYGYTF
>TRBJ1-6|many|TRBV20-1|TRBD1
TGCAGTGCTAGAGTTGAGACAGGGCAAAATTCACCCCTCCACTTT
CSARVETGQNSPLHF
>TRBJ2-5|-|TRBV3-1|-
TGTGCCAGCTGTTATAACCAAGAGACCCAGTACTTC
CASCYNQETQYF
>TRBJ1-1|few|TRBV12-3/TRBV12-4|-
TGTGCCAGCAGCCCGGAGAGGCCAATTAACACTGAAGCTTTCTTT
CASSPERPINTEAFF
>TRBJ2-7|many|TRBV9|TRBD2
TGTGCCAGCAGCTCCCTCGGGACTAGCGGCTACGAGCAGTACTTC
CASSSLGTSGYEQYF
>TRBJ1-5|-|TRBV20-1|-
TGCAGTGCCATCGTGGAGAACAATCAGCCCCAGCATTTT
CSAIVENNQPQHF
>TRBJ2-3|many|TRBV20-1|-
TGCAGTGCTAGAGTCGCTAGCACAGATACGCAGTATTTT
CSARVASTDTQYF
>TRBJ2-5|many|TRBV29-1|TRBD1
TGCAGCGCCGGGGGACAGGGGGCCGGCAATGGGTACTTC
CSAGGQGAGNGYF
>TRBJ1-6|-|TRBV11-1|-
TGTGCCAGCAGCTTAGGTCCGGCAGTCGTCTATAATTCACCCCTCCACTTT
CASSLGPAVVYNSPLHF
>TRBJ1-5|-|TRBV20-1|-
TGCAGTGCTAGGGTGGACAGAGATCAGCCCCAGCATTTT
CSARVDRDQPQHF
>TRBJ2-1|few|TRBV4-1|-
TGCGCCAGCAGCCAGGTTGGGGCTAGCGTATTAGGTGAGCAGTTCTTC
CASSQVGASVLGEQFF
>TRBJ1-1|few|TRBV29-1|-
TGCAGCTCAACGGACACGTTGAACACTGAAGCTTTCTTT
CSSTDTLNTEAFF
>TRBJ2-7|many|TRBV12-3/TRBV12-4|-
TGTGCCAGCAGTCTCGCAGGGTGGGGCGAGCAGTACTTC
CASSLAGWGEQYF
>TRBJ2-7|-|TRBV29-1|TRBD1
TGCAGCGCCACAGGGGAAAGCTACGAGCAGTACTTC
CSATGESYEQYF
>TRBJ2-7|few|TRBV30|-
TGTGCCTGGAGTGACCCCTACGAGCAGTACTTC
CAWSDPYEQYF
>TRBJ2-7|few|TRBV6-6|-
TGTGCCAGCAGGGCCGGACAGTCATACGAGCAGTACTTC
CASRAGQSYEQYF
>TRBJ1-5|few|TRBV20-1|-
TGCAGTGCTAGCTCAGGGGTTGGTCAGCCCCAGCATTTT
CSASSGVGQPQHF
>TRBJ2-5|few|TRBV6-5|-
TGTGCCAGCAGTTATTATGGGTGGCAAGAGACCCAGTACTTC
CASSYYGWQETQYF
>TRBJ2-7|-|TRBV20-1|-
TGCAGTGCTAGTGCCGGGGGCCCGGGATACGAGCAGTACTTC
CSASAGGPGYEQYF
>TRBJ2-5|many|TRBV29-1|TRBD2
TGCAGCGCTACAGGGACTAGCGGGATCCAAGAGACCCAGTACTTC
CSATGTSGIQETQYF
>TRBJ2-7|-|TRBV7-2|-
TGTGCCAGCAGCTTGGGAGACACGCTCGAGCAGTACTTC
CASSLGDTLEQYF
>TRBJ1-5|many|TRBV12-3/TRBV12-4|-
TGTGCCAGCAGTTTGGCAGGGAGCAATCAGCCCCAGCATTTT
CASSLAGSNQPQHF
>TRBJ1-1|few|TRBV5-6|-
TGTGCCAGCAGCTCCGGGCAGGGCGGGATGAACACTGAAGCTTTCTTT
CASSSGQGGMNTEAFF
>TRBJ2-5|-|TRBV7-9|-
TGTGCCAGCAGCGGGACCCAGACCCAGTACTTC
CASSGTQTQYF
>TRBJ1-1|-|TRBV29-1|-
TGCAGCATACTCCCAGGGCCACGGAACACTGAAGCTTTCTTT
CSILPGPRNTEAFF